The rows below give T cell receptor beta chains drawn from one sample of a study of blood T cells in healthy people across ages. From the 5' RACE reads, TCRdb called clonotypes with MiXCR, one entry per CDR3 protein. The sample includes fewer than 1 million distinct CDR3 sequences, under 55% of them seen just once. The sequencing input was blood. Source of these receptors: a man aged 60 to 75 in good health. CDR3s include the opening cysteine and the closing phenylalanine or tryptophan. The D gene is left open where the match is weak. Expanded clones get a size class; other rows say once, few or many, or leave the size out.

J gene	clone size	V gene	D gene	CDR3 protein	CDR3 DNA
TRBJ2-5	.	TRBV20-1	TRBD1	CSATRDRGVETQYF	TGCAGTGCTACCCGGGACAGGGGTGTAGAGACCCAGTACTTC
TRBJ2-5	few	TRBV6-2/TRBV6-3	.	CASSFHFRAGETQYF	TGTGCCAGCAGTTTCCACTTCAGGGCGGGAGAGACCCAGTACTTC
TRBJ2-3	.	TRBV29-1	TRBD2	CSVDSGGGADTQYF	TGCAGCGTCGATAGCGGGGGAGGCGCAGATACGCAGTATTTT
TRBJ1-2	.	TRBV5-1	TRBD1	CASSHSDRGYGYTF	TGCGCCAGCAGCCATTCGGACAGGGGCTATGGCTACACCTTC
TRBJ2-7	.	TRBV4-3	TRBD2	CASSVGTSGNCEQYF	TGCGCCAGCAGCGTCGGGACTAGCGGAAACTGCGAGCAGTACTTC
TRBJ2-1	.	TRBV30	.	CAWSVTWIPGEQFF	TGTGCCTGGAGTGTAACCTGGATCCCCGGTGAGCAGTTCTTC
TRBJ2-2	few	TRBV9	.	CASSVVPGELFF	TGTGCCAGCAGCGTAGTCCCCGGGGAGCTGTTTTTT
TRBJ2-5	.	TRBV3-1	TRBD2	CASSPETSGGATETQYF	TGTGCCAGCAGCCCAGAAACTAGCGGGGGGGCGACAGAGACCCAGTACTTC
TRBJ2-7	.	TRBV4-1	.	CASSLVGGGAQQYF	TGCGCCAGCAGCCTAGTAGGAGGTGGGGCACAGCAGTACTTC
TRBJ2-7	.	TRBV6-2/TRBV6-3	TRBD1	CASSRLRQGVEQYF	TGTGCCAGCAGTAGACTCCGACAGGGCGTCGAGCAGTACTTC
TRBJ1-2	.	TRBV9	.	CASSVDLKDGYTF	TGTGCCAGCAGCGTAGACCTGAAAGATGGCTACACCTTC
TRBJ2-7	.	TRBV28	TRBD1	CASSWPRDRAPYYEQYF	TGTGCCAGCAGTTGGCCTCGGGACAGGGCACCCTACTACGAGCAGTACTTC
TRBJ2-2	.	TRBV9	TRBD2	CASSPRGTHAGELFF	TGTGCCAGCAGCCCGCGGGGGACCCATGCCGGGGAGCTGTTTTTT
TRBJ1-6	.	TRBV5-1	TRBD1	CASSSGQGEMPLHF	TGCGCCAGCAGCTCGGGACAGGGCGAAATGCCCCTCCACTTT
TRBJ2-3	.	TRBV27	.	CASSWRMTDTQYF	TGTGCCAGCAGTTGGCGGATGACAGATACGCAGTATTTT
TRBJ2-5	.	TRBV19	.	CASRLPGEETQYF	TGTGCCAGTAGACTACCGGGTGAGGAGACCCAGTACTTC
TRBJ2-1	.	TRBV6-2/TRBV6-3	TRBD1	CASSYSGGQGYYNEQFF	TGTGCCAGCAGTTACTCGGGAGGACAGGGATACTACAATGAGCAGTTCTTC
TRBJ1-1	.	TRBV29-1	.	CSAGTPSTEAFF	TGCAGCGCCGGGACACCGTCCACTGAAGCTTTCTTT
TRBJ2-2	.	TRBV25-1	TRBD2	CASGGLAGPRGTGELFF	TGTGCCAGTGGGGGACTAGCGGGGCCACGGGGCACCGGGGAGCTGTTTTTT
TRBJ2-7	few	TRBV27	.	CASSSGASYEQYF	TGTGCCAGCAGTTCGGGGGCGTCCTACGAGCAGTACTTC
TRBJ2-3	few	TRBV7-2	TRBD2	CASSASGASTDTQYF	TGTGCCAGCAGCGCTAGCGGGGCAAGCACAGATACGCAGTATTTT
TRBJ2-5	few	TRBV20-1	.	CSVSRKETQYF	TGCAGTGTGTCTAGAAAAGAGACCCAGTACTTC
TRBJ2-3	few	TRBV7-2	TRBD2	CASSPGTSGGVDTQYF	TGTGCCAGCAGCCCCGGGACTAGCGGGGGGGTAGATACGCAGTATTTT
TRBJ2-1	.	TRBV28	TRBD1	CASSLDRGLNEQFF	TGTGCCAGCAGTTTGGACAGGGGTTTGAATGAGCAGTTCTTC
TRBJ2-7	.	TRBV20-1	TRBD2	CSVGRGGTYEQYF	TGCAGTGTAGGTCGGGGGGGGACCTACGAGCAGTACTTC
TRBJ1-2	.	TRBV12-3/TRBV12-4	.	CASTLGGGNYGYTF	TGTGCCAGCACCCTAGGTGGAGGGAACTATGGCTACACCTTC
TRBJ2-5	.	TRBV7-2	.	CASSSRGPWGQETQYF	TGTGCCAGCAGCTCCCGGGGCCCCTGGGGGCAAGAGACCCAGTACTTC
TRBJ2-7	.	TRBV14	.	CASRPEHEQYF	TGTGCCAGCCGACCAGAGCACGAGCAGTACTTC
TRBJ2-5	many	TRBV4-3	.	CASSQDLLRLETQYF	TGCGCCAGCAGCCAGGACCTCTTGCGTCTGGAGACCCAGTACTTC
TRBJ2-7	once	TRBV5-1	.	CASSLTASSYNEQYF	TGCGCCAGCAGCTTAACAGCGAGCTCCTACAATGAGCAGTACTTC
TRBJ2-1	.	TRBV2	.	CASSEENPFYNEQFF	TGTGCCAGCAGTGAAGAAAACCCCTTTTACAATGAGCAGTTCTTC
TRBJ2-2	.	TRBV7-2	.	CASSPQGYYTGELFF	TGTGCCAGCAGCCCCCAAGGCTACTACACCGGGGAGCTGTTTTTT
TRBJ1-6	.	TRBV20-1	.	CSARWDYNSPLHF	TGCAGTGCTAGATGGGACTATAATTCACCCCTCCACTTT
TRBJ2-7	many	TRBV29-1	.	CSVVGGSGEQYF	TGCAGCGTTGTTGGGGGTTCGGGCGAGCAGTACTTC
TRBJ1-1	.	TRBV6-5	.	CASSLGQRNTEAFF	TGTGCCAGCAGTCTAGGACAGAGAAACACTGAAGCTTTCTTT
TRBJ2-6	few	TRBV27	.	CASSWISGANVLTF	TGTGCCAGCAGTTGGATCTCTGGGGCCAACGTCCTGACTTTC
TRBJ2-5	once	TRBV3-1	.	CASSQPGTWGETQYF	TGTGCCAGCAGCCAACCTGGGACTTGGGGGGAGACCCAGTACTTC
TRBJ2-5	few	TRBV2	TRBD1	CASSGTGVKETQYF	TGTGCCAGCAGTGGGACAGGGGTAAAAGAGACCCAGTACTTC
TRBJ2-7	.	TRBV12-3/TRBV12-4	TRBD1	CASSRTGYYEQYF	TGTGCCAGCAGCCGGACAGGGTACTACGAGCAGTACTTC
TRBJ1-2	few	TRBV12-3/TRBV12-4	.	CASSFPGRYGYTF	TGTGCCAGCAGTTTCCCAGGGCGATATGGCTACACCTTC
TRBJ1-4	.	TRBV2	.	CASRARGLSGPNEKLFF	TGTGCCAGCAGGGCGAGGGGGTTGTCAGGGCCTAATGAAAAACTGTTTTTT
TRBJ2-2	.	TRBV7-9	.	CASSPTGSRGISGELFF	TGTGCCAGCAGCCCGACAGGCTCTCGGGGAATATCCGGGGAGCTGTTTTTT
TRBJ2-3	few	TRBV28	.	CASSPTGTVILTDTQYF	TGTGCCAGCAGTCCAACCGGGACGGTAATCCTCACAGATACGCAGTATTTT
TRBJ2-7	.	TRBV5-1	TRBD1	CASSRTPGQLSYEQYF	TGCGCCAGCAGCAGAACCCCGGGACAGCTATCCTACGAGCAGTACTTC
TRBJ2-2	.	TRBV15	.	CATSRDRGSGELFF	TGTGCCACCAGCAGAGATCGGGGATCCGGGGAGCTGTTTTTT
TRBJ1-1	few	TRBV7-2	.	CASSFGYEAFF	TGTGCCAGCAGCTTTGGGTATGAAGCTTTCTTT
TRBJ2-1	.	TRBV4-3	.	CASSQERRLVVEQFF	TGCGCCAGCAGCCAAGAAAGGAGACTAGTGGTGGAGCAGTTCTTC
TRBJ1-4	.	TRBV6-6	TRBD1	CASSYYTQGANEKLFF	TGTGCCAGCAGTTACTATACCCAGGGGGCTAATGAAAAACTGTTTTTT
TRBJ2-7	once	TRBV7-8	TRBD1	CASSCLSGTGNYEQYF	TGTGCCAGCAGCTGCCTTTCCGGGACAGGGAACTACGAGCAGTACTTC
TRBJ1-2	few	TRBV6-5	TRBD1	CASSYGTGAYGYTF	TGTGCCAGCAGTTACGGGACAGGAGCCTATGGCTACACCTTC
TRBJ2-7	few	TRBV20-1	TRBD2	CSAMGLAPTYEQYF	TGCAGTGCTATGGGACTAGCGCCAACCTACGAGCAGTACTTC
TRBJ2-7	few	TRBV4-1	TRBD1	CASSQVRVGTGSYEQYF	TGCGCCAGCAGCCAAGTTCGGGTGGGGACAGGGTCCTACGAGCAGTACTTC
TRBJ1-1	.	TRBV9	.	CASSVVAGTTEAFF	TGTGCCAGCAGCGTAGTGGCGGGGACCACTGAAGCTTTCTTT
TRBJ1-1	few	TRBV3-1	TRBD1	CASSQVQGKTEAFF	TGTGCCAGCAGCCAAGTACAGGGGAAAACTGAAGCTTTCTTT
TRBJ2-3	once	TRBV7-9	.	CASSLLGPRADTQYF	TGTGCCAGCAGCTTACTGGGCCCTAGGGCAGATACGCAGTATTTT
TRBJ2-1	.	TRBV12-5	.	CASRDHGDNEQFF	TGTGCTAGTAGGGACCATGGGGACAATGAGCAGTTCTTC
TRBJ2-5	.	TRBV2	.	CASSTQGGQETQYF	TGTGCCAGCAGTACCCAGGGGGGCCAAGAGACCCAGTACTTC
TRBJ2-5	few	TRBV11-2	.	CASSLGRAPMETQYF	TGTGCCAGCAGCTTAGGGCGCGCCCCCATGGAGACCCAGTACTTC
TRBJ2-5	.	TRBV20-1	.	CSARVAVGVYNEQYF	TGCAGTGCTAGGGTAGCAGTGGGGGTTTACAATGAGCAGTACTTC
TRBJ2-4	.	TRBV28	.	CASLSWGAGTKSIQYF	TGTGCCAGCCTCAGCTGGGGGGCCGGGACCAAAAGCATTCAGTACTTC